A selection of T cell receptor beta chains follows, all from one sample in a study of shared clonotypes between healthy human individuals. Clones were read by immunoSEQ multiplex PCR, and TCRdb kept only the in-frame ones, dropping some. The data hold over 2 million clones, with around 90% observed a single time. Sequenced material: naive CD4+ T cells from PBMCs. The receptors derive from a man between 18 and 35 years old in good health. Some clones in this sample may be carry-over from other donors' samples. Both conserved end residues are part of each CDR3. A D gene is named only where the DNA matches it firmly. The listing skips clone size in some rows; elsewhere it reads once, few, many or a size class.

CDR3 protein: CASSSTSGRYGTDTQYF
CDR3 DNA: TGTGCCAGTAGTTCAACTAGCGGGAGATATGGCACAGATACGCAGTATTTT
V gene: TRBV19
clone size: -
D gene: TRBD2
J gene: TRBJ2-3

CDR3 protein: CASHDLAGGSYEQYF
CDR3 DNA: TGTGCCAGCCACGACTTGGCAGGGGGCTCCTACGAGCAGTACTTC
V gene: TRBV28
clone size: -
D gene: TRBD1
J gene: TRBJ2-7

CDR3 protein: CASSHLWSQGEKLFF
CDR3 DNA: TGCGCCAGCAGCCACCTTTGGTCTCAGGGGGAAAAACTGTTTTTT
V gene: TRBV4-1
clone size: -
D gene: -
J gene: TRBJ1-4

CDR3 protein: CASSYKNTEAFF
CDR3 DNA: TGTGCCAGCAGTTACAAGAACACTGAAGCTTTCTTT
V gene: TRBV6-6
clone size: once
D gene: -
J gene: TRBJ1-1

CDR3 protein: CASSPTGGRAFF
CDR3 DNA: TGTGCCAGCAGTCCCACGGGGGGCAGGGCTTTCTTT
V gene: TRBV6-5
clone size: few
D gene: -
J gene: TRBJ1-1

CDR3 protein: CASRTGFTDEQFF
CDR3 DNA: TGTGCCAGCAGAACAGGGTTTACAGATGAGCAGTTCTTC
V gene: TRBV27
clone size: -
D gene: -
J gene: TRBJ2-1

CDR3 protein: CSVEGGLAGLSYNEQFF
CDR3 DNA: TGCAGCGTTGAAGGCGGACTAGCGGGCCTCTCCTACAATGAGCAGTTCTTC
V gene: TRBV29-1
clone size: -
D gene: TRBD2
J gene: TRBJ2-1

CDR3 protein: CASSIDRLGEQFF
CDR3 DNA: TGTGCCAGTAGTATAGACCGGTTGGGTGAGCAGTTCTTC
V gene: TRBV19
clone size: -
D gene: -
J gene: TRBJ2-1

CDR3 protein: CASSEGIRVYGYTF
CDR3 DNA: TGTGCCAGCAGTGAAGGGATCAGGGTCTATGGCTACACCTTC
V gene: TRBV6-1
clone size: -
D gene: -
J gene: TRBJ1-2

CDR3 protein: CSATRGLDTEAFF
CDR3 DNA: TGCAGCGCCACCCGGGGTCTAGACACTGAAGCTTTCTTT
V gene: TRBV29-1
clone size: few
D gene: -
J gene: TRBJ1-1

CDR3 protein: CASSLSPSNTEAFF
CDR3 DNA: TGTGCCAGCAGCCTGAGCCCCTCGAACACTGAAGCTTTCTTT
V gene: TRBV14
clone size: -
D gene: -
J gene: TRBJ1-1

CDR3 protein: CASRAGSPLHF
CDR3 DNA: TGTGCCAGCAGGGCGGGGTCACCCCTCCACTTT
V gene: TRBV28
clone size: -
D gene: -
J gene: TRBJ1-6

CDR3 protein: CASSPGQGLDTEAFF
CDR3 DNA: TGTGCCAGCTCACCCGGACAGGGGTTGGACACTGAAGCTTTCTTT
V gene: TRBV18
clone size: -
D gene: TRBD1
J gene: TRBJ1-1

CDR3 protein: CASSRGTGTGRTEAFF
CDR3 DNA: TGTGCCAGTAGTAGAGGAACCGGGACAGGGAGAACTGAAGCTTTCTTT
V gene: TRBV19
clone size: few
D gene: TRBD1
J gene: TRBJ1-1

CDR3 protein: CASSLNGRADEQYF
CDR3 DNA: TGTGCCAGCAGCTTAAACGGGAGAGCAGACGAGCAGTACTTC
V gene: TRBV7-6
clone size: -
D gene: -
J gene: TRBJ2-7

CDR3 protein: CASNHGVSYEQYF
CDR3 DNA: TGTGCCAGCAATCACGGGGTCTCCTACGAGCAGTACTTC
V gene: TRBV21-1
clone size: -
D gene: -
J gene: TRBJ2-7

CDR3 protein: CASSLRPRPYNEQFF
CDR3 DNA: TGTGCCAGCAGTTTACGACCTCGACCCTACAATGAGCAGTTCTTC
V gene: TRBV27
clone size: once
D gene: -
J gene: TRBJ2-1

CDR3 protein: CASSLFRGRANVLTF
CDR3 DNA: TGTGCCAGCAGTTTATTCAGGGGAAGGGCCAACGTCCTGACTTTC
V gene: TRBV28
clone size: -
D gene: -
J gene: TRBJ2-6

CDR3 protein: CASPSGWDDEKLFF
CDR3 DNA: TGTGCCAGCCCTTCGGGGTGGGACGATGAAAAACTGTTTTTT
V gene: TRBV21-1
clone size: -
D gene: -
J gene: TRBJ1-4

CDR3 protein: CASSGRGRGETQYF
CDR3 DNA: TGTGCCAGCAGTGGCCGGGGCCGTGGGGAGACCCAGTACTTC
V gene: TRBV2
clone size: -
D gene: -
J gene: TRBJ2-5

CDR3 protein: CASSPDVGETDTQYF
CDR3 DNA: TGTGCCAGCAGCCCCGATGTGGGGGAAACAGATACGCAGTATTTT
V gene: TRBV5-4
clone size: -
D gene: -
J gene: TRBJ2-3

CDR3 protein: CASSPSGRAHNEQFF
CDR3 DNA: TGCGCCAGCAGCCCTAGCGGGAGGGCTCACAATGAGCAGTTCTTC
V gene: TRBV5-1
clone size: -
D gene: TRBD2
J gene: TRBJ2-1

CDR3 protein: CASSLAFEQRENEKLFF
CDR3 DNA: TGTGCCAGCAGCTTAGCGTTCGAGCAGAGAGAGAACGAAAAACTGTTTTTT
V gene: TRBV7-9
clone size: -
D gene: -
J gene: TRBJ1-4

CDR3 protein: CASSTRTSGSTDTQYF
CDR3 DNA: TGCGCCAGCAGCACTCGGACTAGCGGTAGCACAGATACGCAGTATTTT
V gene: TRBV5-1
clone size: -
D gene: TRBD2
J gene: TRBJ2-3

CDR3 protein: CASRMDRDETQYF
CDR3 DNA: TGTGCCAGCAGGATGGACAGGGACGAGACCCAGTACTTC
V gene: TRBV28
clone size: -
D gene: TRBD1
J gene: TRBJ2-5

CDR3 protein: CASSITRSAYEQYF
CDR3 DNA: TGCGCCAGCAGCATCACCAGGTCGGCCTACGAGCAGTACTTC
V gene: TRBV5-1
clone size: -
D gene: -
J gene: TRBJ2-7

CDR3 protein: CASSLDLLGYEQYF
CDR3 DNA: TGTGCCAGCAGCCTAGACCTACTTGGCTACGAGCAGTACTTC
V gene: TRBV14
clone size: -
D gene: -
J gene: TRBJ2-7

CDR3 protein: CASSLVVETQYF
CDR3 DNA: TGTGCCAGCAGCTTAGTCGTGGAGACCCAGTACTTC
V gene: TRBV7-9
clone size: -
D gene: -
J gene: TRBJ2-5

CDR3 protein: CATSGFSEQFF
CDR3 DNA: TGTGCCACTTCCGGGTTCAGTGAGCAGTTCTTC
V gene: TRBV6-5
clone size: -
D gene: -
J gene: TRBJ2-1

CDR3 protein: CASSQGAPGLTGELFF
CDR3 DNA: TGCGCCAGCAGCCAAGGGGCCCCGGGGCTAACCGGGGAGCTGTTTTTT
V gene: TRBV4-3
clone size: -
D gene: -
J gene: TRBJ2-2

CDR3 protein: CASNNVIQGDTQYF
CDR3 DNA: TGCGCCAGCAACAATGTAATCCAGGGAGATACGCAGTATTTT
V gene: TRBV5-1
clone size: -
D gene: -
J gene: TRBJ2-3

CDR3 protein: CASSEPGLAEGTQYF
CDR3 DNA: TGCGCCAGCAGTGAGCCGGGACTAGCGGAGGGGACGCAGTATTTT
V gene: TRBV10-1
clone size: -
D gene: TRBD2
J gene: TRBJ2-3

CDR3 protein: CASSLGQETYEQYF
CDR3 DNA: TGCGCCAGCAGCTTAGGACAGGAGACCTACGAGCAGTACTTC
V gene: TRBV5-1
clone size: -
D gene: TRBD1
J gene: TRBJ2-7